Included here is one T cell receptor beta chain sequence, with context. Antigen unknown. This sample was included in a study of T cell repertoires and HLA-DP antigens. On the study more broadly: DNA input averaged approximately 240 ng in sorted CD137+CD4+ and roughly 1.2 ug in pre-culture CD4+.

Only in-frame clones appear in the TCRdb table, and some are missing; sequencing was by immunoSEQ multiplex PCR. In the table there are about 110,000 clones, 90% to 95% of which are singletons. The origin of this receptor is a woman aged 18-35 years in good health and CMV-seronegative. Specimen: CD4+ T cells from PBMCs.

CDR3 residues: CSVETTGEPYGYTF. The CDR3 coding sequence is TGCAGCGTTGAAACAACGGGGGAGCCCTATGGCTACACCTTC. The J gene is TRBJ1-2, the V gene TRBV29-1; tentatively, D is TRBD1 (5 bases). The V end lost 2 bases, the J end lost 4 bases, and 14 bases lay between the germline ends. Germline-derived CDR1 and CDR2 are SQVTM and ANQGSEA. The CDR3 extends over 14 amino acids.